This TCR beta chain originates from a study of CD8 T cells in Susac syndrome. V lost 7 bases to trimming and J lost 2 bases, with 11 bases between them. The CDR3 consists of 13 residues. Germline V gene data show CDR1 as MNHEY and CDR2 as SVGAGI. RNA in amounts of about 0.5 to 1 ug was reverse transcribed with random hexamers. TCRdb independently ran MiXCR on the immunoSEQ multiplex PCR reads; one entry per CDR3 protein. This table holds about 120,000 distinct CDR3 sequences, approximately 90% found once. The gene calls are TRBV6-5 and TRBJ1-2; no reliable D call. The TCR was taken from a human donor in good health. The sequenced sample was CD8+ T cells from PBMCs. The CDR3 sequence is CASTATLNYGYTF. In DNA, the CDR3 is TGTGCCAGCACCGCGACACTGAACTATGGCTACACCTTC.